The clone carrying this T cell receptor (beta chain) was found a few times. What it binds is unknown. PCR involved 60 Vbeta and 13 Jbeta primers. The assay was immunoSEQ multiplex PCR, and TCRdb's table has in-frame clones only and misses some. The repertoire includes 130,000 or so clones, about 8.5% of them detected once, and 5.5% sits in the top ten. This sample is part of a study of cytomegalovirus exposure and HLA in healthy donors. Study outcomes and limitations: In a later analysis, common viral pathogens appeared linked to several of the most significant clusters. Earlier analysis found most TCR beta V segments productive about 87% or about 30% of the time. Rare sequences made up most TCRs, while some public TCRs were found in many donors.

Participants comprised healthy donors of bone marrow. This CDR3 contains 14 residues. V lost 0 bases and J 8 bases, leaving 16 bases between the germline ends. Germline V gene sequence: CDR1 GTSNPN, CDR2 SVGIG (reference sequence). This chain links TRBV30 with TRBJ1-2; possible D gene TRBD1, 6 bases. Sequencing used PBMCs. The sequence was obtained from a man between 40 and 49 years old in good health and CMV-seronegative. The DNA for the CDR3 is TGTGCCTGGAGTGTACGGGGGGCCCGGGGAGGCTACACCTTC. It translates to CAWSVRGARGGYTF.